This entry describes one T cell receptor beta chain. It has no known antigen specificity. No qualities accompany the bases; no much larger clone lies one base away. The immunoSEQ Assay, a bias-controlled multiplex PCR, was used to amplify TCRbeta CDR3 regions from genomic DNA. The study's own analysis went as follows. Within the assay, amplification of reference gene primers was used to estimate how many nucleated cells each sample contained. To quantify the absolute abundance of each unique TCRbeta CDR3 rearrangement, sequence reads were collapsed and filtered. Productive Simpson clonality was computed per sample as the square root of Simpson's diversity index over productive rearrangements. The immuneACCESS repertoire file appears here via TCRdb, limited to in-frame rearrangements. These files lack a portion of the clones; in checked studies, under half of the deficit traces to unresolved V genes, and the cause of the others is not known. V and J calls plus clone size are reproduced from that table; the DNA served to infer D and trimming. Present in this sample are about 310,000 clones, 89% of which were seen just once. The ten largest make up around 9% of the sample.

The data derive from a study of blood T cell repertoires in COVID-19 (dated by TCRdb to about 2020). Background for the entire study: Collaborator samples came from the United States, Italy and Spain and covered acute and convalescent phases of COVID-19. The prospective study material was composed of cDNA or gDNA derived from T cells, B-cell-depleted T cells, or PBMCs. Subjects who had been exposed to COVID-19, were actively infected with it, or had recovered from it provided the deeply sampled blood TCRbeta repertoires that made up the dataset. A freely available public database, intended as a resource for researchers studying the immune response to SARS-CoV-2, is where the repertoires were released. The samples were drawn from the first 160 participants of the ongoing ImmuneRACE study and from 950 to 1,500 subjects provided by 6 global collaborators. Sample metadata almost always included a de-identified subject ID, COVID-19 status, age in years and sex. HLA class I and class II types, where available, came from metadata supplied by the sample provider rather than from assay-based typing.

The germline V gene sets CDR1 to KGHSH and CDR2 to LQKENI. V loses 3 bases at its end and J loses 2 bases; junction bases beyond the gene matches: 8. Measured from the cysteine to the phenylalanine, the CDR3 is 18 residues long. The DNA shown is the 54-base CDR3, in frame from base 1. Summary of the overall study and its limitations: Clinical and demographic metadata were provided uncurated, with the amount varying by source and participant.

Participants in the prospective study were enrolled through a virtual design, were aged roughly 18 to 95 years, and lived in approximately 25 United States geographic areas. In the prospective study, cohorts were assigned on the basis of participant-reported clinical history obtained from a screening survey and a study questionnaire. ImmuneRACE Cohort 3 recovered participants were defined by two consecutive negative NP/OP PCR tests, healthcare professional clearance, or symptom resolution. Each participant in the prospective study had whole blood, serum and a nasopharyngeal or oropharyngeal swab collected by mobile phlebotomists. Participants in the prospective study had the option to provide additional blood draws and questionnaires over an approximately two-month period. Prospective study blood samples were shipped either frozen or at room temperature before DNA extraction.

The chain couples TRBV18 to TRBJ2-6, with 9 middle bases fitting TRBD1. The sample taken for sequencing was PBMCs or T cells enriched from blood (not recorded which). The clonotype originates from a woman aged 25 to 39 who had recovered from COVID-19. Here is the DNA: TGTGCCAGCTCACCCCGGGGACAGGGAAAGGCTGGGGCCAACGTCCTGACTTTC. It translates to CASSPRGQGKAGANVLTF.